This note documents a single T cell receptor beta chain sequence. A single base separates this from a much larger clone, so it may be a read error. The entry originates in a study of T cells in Graves' hyperthyroidism and ophthalmopathy. Deletions cut 1 base from V and 0 bases from J, with 6 bases between. Germline V gives CDR1 SQVTM, CDR2 ANQGSEA. The CDR3 is made up of 13 amino acids. Exclusion followed for patients with uncontrolled infection, other autoimmune disease, pregnancy or lactation. Amplified regions were TCR beta CDR3 sequences from RNA transcripts. HTBI primers were used for first-round RT-PCR of the TCR CDR3. TCRdb redid the calling of the multiplex PCR reads with MiXCR, one entry per CDR3 protein. This sample carries roughly 570,000 distinct CDR3 sequences, about 15% of them seen once, and the ten largest clones take 7.3%.

The sample was blood. This chain connects TRBV29-1 to TRBJ1-1; possible D gene TRBD1, 6 bases. This TCR was recovered from a woman in her 30s with Graves' hyperthyroidism. CDR3 in amino acids: CSVEGTVNTEAFF. Written as DNA, the CDR3 is TGCAGCGTTGAAGGGACAGTGAACACTGAAGCTTTCTTT.